At least ten counts were recorded for the clone carrying this T cell receptor (beta chain). The record originates from a study of blood T cell repertoires in COVID-19. Original data processing: Amplification of reference gene primers was used by the study to estimate nucleated cell counts. Produced via immunoSEQ multiplex PCR; TCRdb's table is partial and in-frame only. D and trimming were read from the DNA, whereas the V and J calls and clone size are those reported in that table. The repertoire holds 200,000 to 250,000 clones, with about nine tenths as singletons. Germline values: CDR1 MDHEN, CDR2 SYDVKM. Trimming removed 5 bases at V and 0 bases at J, with 14 bases between. CDR3 length equals 15 residues. This study enrolled people aged roughly 18 to 100 from 20 to 25 US geographic areas.

This receptor was obtained from a young man with acute COVID-19. The chain employs TRBV28 and TRBJ2-7; possibly TRBD2 for D (5 bases). Sequenced: PBMCs or T cells enriched from blood (not recorded which). The CDR3 nucleotides are TGTGCCAGCAGTCCCGGGGAGTCCCCCTCCTACGAGCAGTACTTC. Its protein is CASSPGESPSYEQYF.